What follows is one T cell receptor beta chain and its context. Its antigen is undetermined. These data are taken from a study of radiation and T cells in renal cell carcinoma. As to treatment: 15 Gy SBRT to primary tumor, nephrectomy 4 weeks later. Study observations and caveats: No pretreatment tumor biopsies were available for baseline clonotypes.

Profiled with immunoSEQ multiplex PCR; TCRdb holds only in-frame clones, not every one. The sample holds approximately 10,000 clones, roughly 60% seen once. Between the trimmed V and J ends, which lost 4 bases and 8 bases, there was a span of 15 bases. The CDR3 spans 14 residues. The germline CDR1 and CDR2 sequences are SGHTA and FQGNSA. The TCR comes from a woman aged 50 to 60 with renal cell carcinoma. The chain is built from TRBV7-2 and TRBJ2-1, with a weak D call TRBD1 (6 bases). The sample in question was tumor tissue, obtained from a patient whose treatment included radiotherapy and nephrectomy. The CDR3 is CASSSYRASDEQFF. CDR3 bases: TGTGCCAGCAGCTCCTACAGGGCTTCGGATGAGCAGTTCTTC.